This TCR beta chain originates from a study of persistence of HIV-infected CD4 T cells. The stimulus was an HIV-1 Gag 15-mer peptide pool, 1 ug/peptide/mL. Memory cells lacking CD40L and CD69 with high CD45RO were sorted. Adults with HIV-1 started suppressive ART while chronically infected. Sequencing used immunoSEQ version 4 in survey mode. Profiling relied on immunoSEQ multiplex PCR, and the TCRdb table lists in-frame clones only, not all of them. The sample lists about 33,000 clones; around four fifths were seen once. Turning to this clone: Its antigen remains unidentified.

Germline CDR1 reads SEHNR; CDR2 reads FQNEAQ (reference sequence). Trimming took off 3 bases at V and 4 bases at J, with 18 bases between the two ends. The CDR3 contains 16 residues. The sequence derives from an adult with HIV. The donor label of this sample is uncertain. The chain carries TRBV7-9 and TRBJ1-2; no clear D. This specimen consisted of cultured CD4+ T cells from PBMCs, obtained from a patient who received antiretroviral therapy. CDR3 DNA sequence: TGTGCCAGCAGCTTGGACCCCGGATGGGAGAGCTATGGCTACACCTTC. Its protein is CASSLDPGWESYGYTF.